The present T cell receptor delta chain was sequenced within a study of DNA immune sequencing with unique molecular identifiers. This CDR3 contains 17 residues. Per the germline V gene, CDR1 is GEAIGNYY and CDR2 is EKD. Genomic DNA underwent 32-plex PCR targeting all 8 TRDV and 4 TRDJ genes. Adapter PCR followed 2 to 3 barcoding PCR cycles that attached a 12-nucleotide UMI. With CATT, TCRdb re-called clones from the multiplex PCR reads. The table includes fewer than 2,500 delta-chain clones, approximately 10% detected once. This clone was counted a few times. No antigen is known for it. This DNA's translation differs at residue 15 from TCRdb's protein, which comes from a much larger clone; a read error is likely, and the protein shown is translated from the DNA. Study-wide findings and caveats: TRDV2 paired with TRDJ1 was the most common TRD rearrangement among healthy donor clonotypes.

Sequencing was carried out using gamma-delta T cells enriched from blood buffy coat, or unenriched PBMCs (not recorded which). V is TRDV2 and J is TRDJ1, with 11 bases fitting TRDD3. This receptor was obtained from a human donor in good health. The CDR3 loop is CACDTVGGYAGTDKHIF. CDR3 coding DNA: TGTGCCTGTGACACCGTTGGGGGATACGCTGGGACCGATAAACACATCTTT.